A single sample gave rise to the 6 T cell receptor beta chains below, sequenced in a study of CD8 T cells in Susac syndrome. An input of about 0.45 to 1 ug of RNA was subjected to reverse transcription using random hexamers. Using its own MiXCR run on the immunoSEQ multiplex PCR reads, TCRdb lists one record per CDR3 protein. The table shows almost 450,000 distinct CDR3 sequences, with approximately 85% occurring only once. Sequences were obtained from CD8+ T cells from PBMCs. The receptors originated from a human donor with multiple sclerosis.

This chain links TRBV23-1 with TRBJ1-4, with no clear D. TRBV23-1 is noted as an ORF with a role that remains uncertain. Trimming pared 0 bases from V and 0 bases from J, leaving 14 bases between. The CDR3 extends over 18 amino acids. DNA for the CDR3: TGCGCCAGCAGTCAATCGAGGCTTGCTGCCGCAACTAATGAAAAACTGTTTTTT. Translated, it gives CASSQSRLAAATNEKLFF.

This chain joins TRBV5-6 and TRBJ2-7; TRBD1 aligns across 8 bases. The CDR3 length is 14 residues. The germline gives CDR1 SGHDT, CDR2 YYEEEE. The trim removed 2 bases at V and 4 bases at J, leaving 5 bases unmatched. CDR3 in DNA: TGTGCCAGCAGCTTCGGACAGGGTGTATACGAGCAGTACTTC. Translated, it gives CASSFGQGVYEQYF.

The rearrangement uses TRBV5-5 and TRBJ1-6; D call uncertain. This CDR3 is built from 15 residues. Germline lookup yields CDR1 SGHKS and CDR2 YYEKEE (reference sequence). Trimming pared 0 bases from V and 2 bases from J, leaving 6 bases between. This CDR3 reads CASSLAAAYNSPLHF. CDR3 bases: TGTGCCAGCAGCTTGGCCGCAGCCTATAATTCACCCCTCCACTTT.

The J gene is TRBJ2-3, the V gene TRBV7-6; TRBD2 aligns across 11 bases. Losses at the gene ends were 2 bases for V and 1 base for J; bases not matched to a gene: 8. The germline gives CDR1 SGHVS, CDR2 FNYEAQ. This CDR3 is built from 18 residues. CDR3 amino acids: CASSLSILAGVGTDTQYF. The CDR3 DNA is TGTGCCAGCAGCTTATCCATACTAGCGGGAGTCGGCACAGATACGCAGTATTTT.

The gene calls are TRBV10-3 and TRBJ2-7; 7 bases are a match to TRBD1. Germline V gene sequence: CDR1 ENHRY, CDR2 SYGVKD. Trimming at V came to 8 bases and at J to 0 bases, leaving 4 bases not matched to a gene. The length of the CDR3 is 13 residues. CDR3 region: CAIGTVDSYEQYF. CDR3 DNA sequence: TGTGCCATCGGGACAGTTGACTCCTACGAGCAGTACTTC.

V gene TRBV6-4 combines with J gene TRBJ2-3; 9 bases align to TRBD2. V gave up 4 bases and J gave up 1 base; unmatched junction bases: 3. Germline V gene data show CDR1 as MRHNA and CDR2 as SNTAGT. The length of the CDR3 is 15 residues. The CDR3 bases are TGTGCCAGCAGTGGTGCTAGCGGGGGCACAGATACGCAGTATTTT. Protein: CASSGASGGTDTQYF.